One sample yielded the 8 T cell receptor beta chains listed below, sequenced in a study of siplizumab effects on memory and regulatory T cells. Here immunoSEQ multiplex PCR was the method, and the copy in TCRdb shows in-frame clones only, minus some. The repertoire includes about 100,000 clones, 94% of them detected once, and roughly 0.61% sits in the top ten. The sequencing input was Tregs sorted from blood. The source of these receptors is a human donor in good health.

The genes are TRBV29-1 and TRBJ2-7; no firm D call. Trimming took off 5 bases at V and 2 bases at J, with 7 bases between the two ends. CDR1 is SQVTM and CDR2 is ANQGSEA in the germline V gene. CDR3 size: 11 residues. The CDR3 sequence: CSVNYAYEQYF. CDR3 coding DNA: TGCAGCGTTAACTATGCCTACGAGCAGTACTTC.

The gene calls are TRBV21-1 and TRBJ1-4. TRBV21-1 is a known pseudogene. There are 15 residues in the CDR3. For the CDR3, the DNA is TGTGCCAGCAGCAAAGTGGGGGGAGGATTATCCACGGGGCCTTTT. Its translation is CASSKVGGGLSTGPF.

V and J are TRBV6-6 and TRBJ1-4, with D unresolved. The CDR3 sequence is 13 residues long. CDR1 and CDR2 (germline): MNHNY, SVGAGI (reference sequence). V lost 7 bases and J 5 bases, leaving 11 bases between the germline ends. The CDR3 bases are TGTGCCAGCAAAGCCAGCTTGAATGAAAAACTGTTTTTT. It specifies CASKASLNEKLFF.

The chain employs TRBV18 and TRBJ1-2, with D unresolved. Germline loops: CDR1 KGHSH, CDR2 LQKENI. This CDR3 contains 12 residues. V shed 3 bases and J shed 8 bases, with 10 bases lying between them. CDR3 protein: CASSPLEGGYTF. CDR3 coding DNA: TGTGCCAGCTCACCCCTGGAAGGGGGCTACACCTTC.

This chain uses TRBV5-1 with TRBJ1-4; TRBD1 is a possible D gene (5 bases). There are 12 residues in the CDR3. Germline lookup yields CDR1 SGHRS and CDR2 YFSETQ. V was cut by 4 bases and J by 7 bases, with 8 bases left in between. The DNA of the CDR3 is TGCGCCAGCAGCCCCGGGGGTGAAAAACTGTTTTTT. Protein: CASSPGGEKLFF.

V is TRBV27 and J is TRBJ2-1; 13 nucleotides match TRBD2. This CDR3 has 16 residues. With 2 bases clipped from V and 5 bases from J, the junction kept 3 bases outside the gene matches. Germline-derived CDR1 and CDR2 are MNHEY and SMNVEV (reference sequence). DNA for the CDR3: TGTGCCAGCAGTTTAAGACTAGCGGGAGGAAACAATGAGCAGTTCTTC. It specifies CASSLRLAGGNNEQFF.

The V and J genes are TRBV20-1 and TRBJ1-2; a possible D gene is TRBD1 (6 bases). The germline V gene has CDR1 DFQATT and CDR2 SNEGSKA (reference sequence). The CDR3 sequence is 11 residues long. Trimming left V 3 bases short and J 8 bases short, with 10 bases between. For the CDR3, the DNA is TGCAGTGCTAGTGTCCAGGGGGGCTACACCTTC. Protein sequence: CSASVQGGYTF.

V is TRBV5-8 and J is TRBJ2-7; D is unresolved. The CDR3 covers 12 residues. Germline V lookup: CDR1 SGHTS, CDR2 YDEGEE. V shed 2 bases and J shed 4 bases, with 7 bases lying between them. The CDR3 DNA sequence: TGTGCCAGCAGCTTTTGGGGATACGAGCAGTACTTC. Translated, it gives CASSFWGYEQYF.